The 30 T cell receptor beta chains presented below share a single source sample, sequenced in a study of T cell changes during pregnancy in multiple sclerosis. Sequencing was performed with immunoSEQ multiplex PCR; in TCRdb, only in-frame clones are kept and a portion is missing. The sample has approximately 30,000 clones, over 80% seen once. This sample comprised CD8+ T cells from peripheral blood mononuclear cells, obtained in the first trimester of pregnancy. The receptors originated from a female donor with multiple sclerosis, enrolled in a pregnancy study.

The CDR3 DNA is TGTGCCAGCAGCTTAAGCTCCGGCTACAATGAGCAGTTCTTC. Translation: CASSLSSGYNEQFF. V gene TRBV7-9 combines with J gene TRBJ2-1; D unclear. This CDR3 contains 14 residues. The germline V gene has CDR1 SEHNR and CDR2 FQNEAQ (reference sequence). V was clipped by 2 bases and J by 3 bases, with 8 bases between them.

The gene calls are TRBV5-6 and TRBJ2-3; TRBD1 matches 7 bases. Germline V gives CDR1 SGHDT, CDR2 YYEEEE. V gave up 2 bases and J gave up 1 base; unmatched junction bases: 4. The CDR3 is 15 residues long. CDR3 DNA: TGTGCCAGCAGCTTAGGGGGCTATGGCACAGATACGCAGTATTTT. This codes for CASSLGGYGTDTQYF.

The chain combines TRBV6-1 with TRBJ2-7; TRBD2 agrees at 7 bases. Germline values: CDR1 MNHNS, CDR2 SASEGT. Trimming at V came to 1 base and at J to 7 bases, leaving 10 bases not matched to a gene. The CDR3 has 15 residues. The CDR3 region is CASSEGGGYLMEQYF. For the CDR3, the DNA is TGTGCCAGCAGTGAAGGGGGGGGTTACTTGATGGAGCAGTACTTC.

This clone appeared a single time. This chain uses TRBV6-4 with TRBJ2-1; 11 bases are shared with TRBD2. Trimming took 3 bases from V and 4 from J; bases not matched to a gene: 2. Germline V gene lookup returns CDR1 MRHNA and CDR2 SNTAGT. There are 15 residues in the CDR3. This chain's CDR3 is CASSERLAGYNEQFF. The CDR3 bases are TGTGCCAGCAGTGAGAGACTAGCGGGGTACAATGAGCAGTTCTTC.

This clone showed up just a few times. This chain joins TRBV13 and TRBJ2-7; 7 bases fit TRBD1. This CDR3 has 15 amino acids. J lost 3 bases, V lost 4 bases, and 9 bases had no gene match. The germline CDR1 and CDR2 sequences are PRHDT and FYEKMQ (reference sequence). The CDR3 region is CASSSTGTEDYEQYF. The CDR3 coding sequence is TGTGCCAGCAGCTCTACCGGGACAGAAGACTACGAGCAGTACTTC. The full variable domain, in which reference TRBV13 and TRBJ2-7 provide the parts outside the CDR3, is AAGVIQSPRHLIKEKRETATLKCYPIPRHDTVYWYQQGPGQDPQFLISFYEKMQSDKGSIPDRFSAQQFSDYHSELNMSSLELGDSALYFCASSSTGTEDYEQYFGPGTRLTVT.

The chain has TRBV20-1 and TRBJ2-1; 8 nucleotides line up with TRBD1. The CDR3 has 11 residues. In germline, CDR1 is DFQATT, CDR2 SNEGSKA (reference sequence). In nucleotides, the CDR3 is TGCAGCTCCCAGGGGGCTTATGAGCAGTTCTTC. Translated, it gives CSSQGAYEQFF.

The J gene is TRBJ2-7, the V gene TRBV27, with D unclear. This CDR3 is 15 amino acids long. CDR1 is MNHEY and CDR2 is SMNVEV in the germline V gene (reference sequence). The V end lost 2 bases, the J end lost 5 bases, and 16 bases lay between the germline ends. CDR3 loop: CASSLGFPSSDEQYF. The CDR3 DNA is TGTGCCAGCAGTTTAGGATTTCCCAGCAGCGACGAGCAGTACTTC.

The rearrangement links TRBV6-4 to TRBJ2-3; no clear D gene. The CDR3 extends over 15 amino acids. The V gene lost 3 bases and the J gene lost 3 bases, with 13 bases spanning the gap. CDR1 MRHNA and CDR2 SNTAGT come from the germline V gene. The chain's CDR3 is CASSEDSGATDTQYF. For the CDR3, the DNA is TGTGCCAGCAGTGAAGACTCCGGAGCTACAGATACGCAGTATTTT.

This chain uses TRBV5-4 with TRBJ2-1, with 12 nucleotides matching TRBD2. Germline CDR1 and CDR2: SGHNT and YYREEE (reference sequence). The V segment lost 0 bases and the J segment 2 bases; nucleotides outside the gene matches: 6. This CDR3 is 18 amino acids long. CDR3 sequence: CASSLGLAGASPYNEQFF. The CDR3 nucleotides read TGTGCCAGCAGCTTGGGACTAGCGGGGGCCTCACCCTACAATGAGCAGTTCTTC.

This sequence joins TRBV2 and TRBJ1-5; D unclear. The V gene lost 3 bases and the J gene lost 5 bases, with 20 bases spanning the gap. This CDR3 contains 17 residues. Germline CDR1 is SNHLY and CDR2 is FYNNEI. The CDR3 DNA is TGTGCCAGCAGTGATAACCCACAGATTGCGTACGATCAGCCCCAGCATTTT. Translation: CASSDNPQIAYDQPQHF. The variable domain in full, completed from reference TRBV2 and TRBJ1-5, reads EPEVTQTPSHQVTQMGQEVILRCVPISNHLYFYWYRQILGQKVEFLVSFYNNEISEKSEIFDDQFSVERPDGSNFTLKIRSTKLEDSAMYFCASSDNPQIAYDQPQHFGDGTRLSIL.

The chain is built from TRBV27 and TRBJ2-7, with 7 bases aligning to TRBD2. The trim removed 0 bases at V and 2 bases at J, leaving 10 bases unmatched. The CDR3 is 17 residues long. CDR1 and CDR2 (germline): MNHEY, SMNVEV (reference sequence). DNA for the CDR3: TGTGCCAGCAGTTTATCGCTGGGCGGGAGCCATCCCTACGAGCAGTACTTC. The encoded protein is CASSLSLGGSHPYEQYF.

This sequence joins TRBV18 and TRBJ2-3; 8 nucleotides align to TRBD2. The V gene end was trimmed by 0 bases and the J gene end by 4 bases; junction bases not matched to a gene: 9. Germline V gene sequence: CDR1 KGHSH, CDR2 LQKENI. CDR3 length equals 17 residues. CDR3 sequence (DNA): TGTGCCAGCTCACCACCGATAGCGGGACGAAACGCAGATACGCAGTATTTT. Its translation is CASSPPIAGRNADTQYF.

V is TRBV5-1 and J is TRBJ2-3; TRBD2 matches at 12 bases. CDR1 and CDR2 from the germline V gene are SGHRS and YFSETQ. This CDR3 has 16 amino acids. Trimming cost V 4 bases and J 6 bases; bases outside gene matches: 9. The CDR3 bases are TGCGCCAGCAGCGTCAATCTAGCGGGAGGGTCCGATACGCAGTATTTT. Its translation is CASSVNLAGGSDTQYF.

This rearrangement joins TRBV5-1 to TRBJ2-1, with 8 bases lining up with TRBD2. This CDR3 is built from 18 residues. The J segment lost 3 bases and the V segment lost 3 bases, leaving 14 bases of the junction unmatched. Germline CDR1 reads SGHRS; CDR2 reads YFSETQ. The CDR3 loop is CASSSPNNSGASYNEQFF. In DNA form, the CDR3 reads TGCGCCAGCAGCTCCCCAAACAATAGCGGGGCTAGCTACAATGAGCAGTTCTTC.

In this sample, this clone is medium-sized. This chain links TRBV7-6 with TRBJ1-6, with 8 bases matching TRBD1. V lost 4 bases to trimming and J lost 10 bases; unmatched junction nucleotides: 9. This CDR3 region has 15 residues. Per the germline V gene, CDR1 is SGHVS and CDR2 is FNYEAQ. The CDR3 DNA reads TGTGCCAGCAGCTACACGACAGGGGAGAACTCACCCCTCCACTTT. Its protein product is CASSYTTGENSPLHF.

The chain is built from TRBV7-6 and TRBJ2-7, with a tentative D call TRBD1 (6 bases). V shed 4 bases and J shed 0 bases, with 10 bases lying between them. The CDR3 contains 14 residues. CDR1 SGHVS and CDR2 FNYEAQ come from the germline V gene. In DNA, the CDR3 is TGTGCCAGCAGCTCGGAGACAGGCTCCTACGAGCAGTACTTC. This gives the protein CASSSETGSYEQYF.

The gene calls are TRBV5-6 and TRBJ2-1; tentative D call: TRBD2 (5 bases). Trimming left V 2 bases short and J 12 bases short, with 12 bases between. This CDR3 region has 12 residues. CDR1 and CDR2 (germline): SGHDT, YYEEEE. The CDR3 here is CASSFGPSLQFF. Written as DNA, the CDR3 is TGTGCCAGCAGCTTTGGCCCTAGCTTGCAGTTCTTC.

This clone was observed a few times. This chain links TRBV25-1 with TRBJ2-5; 10 positions agree with TRBD2. V shed 1 base, J shed 1 base, and the junction held 3 bases outside the gene matches. The CDR3 runs to 16 residues. CDR1 is MGHDK and CDR2 is SYGVNS in the germline V gene. In DNA form, the CDR3 reads TGTGCCAGCAGTGAATGGGTAGCGGGGGGCCAAGAGACCCAGTACTTC. Its translation: CASSEWVAGGQETQYF. The variable domain in full, completed from reference TRBV25-1 and TRBJ2-5, reads EADIYQTPRYLVIGTGKKITLECSQTMGHDKMYWYQQDPGMELHLIHYSYGVNSTEKGDLSSESTVSRIRTEHFPLTLESARPSHTSQYLCASSEWVAGGQETQYFGPGTRLLVL.

This chain links TRBV7-3 with TRBJ2-1; D gene uncertain. The V gene lost 4 bases and the J gene lost 5 bases, with 9 bases spanning the gap. The CDR3 totals 13 residues. Per germline, CDR1 SGHTA and CDR2 FQGTGA. The CDR3 region is CASSSEVNNEQFF. CDR3 DNA sequence: TGTGCCAGCAGCTCCGAGGTCAACAATGAGCAGTTCTTC.

The CDR3, as DNA: TGTGCCAGCAGCTTAGACGGGAACACCGGGGAGCTGTTTTTT. Translated, it gives CASSLDGNTGELFF. The rearrangement joins TRBV13 to TRBJ2-2; D remains unclear. The germline V gene encodes CDR1 PRHDT and CDR2 FYEKMQ (reference sequence). Trimming removed 1 base at V and 1 base at J, with 4 bases between. The CDR3 loop spans 14 amino acids.

V gene TRBV4-3 combines with J gene TRBJ1-6, with D maybe TRBD1 (5 bases). Germline-derived CDR1 and CDR2 are LGHNA and YSLEER. Trimming stripped 0 bases from V and 7 bases from J, with 10 bases between. The length of the CDR3 is 15 residues. The DNA of the CDR3 is TGCGCCAGCAGCCAAGAATCAGGGTCCAATTCACCCCTCCACTTT. This gives the protein CASSQESGSNSPLHF.

This clone appeared once. The gene calls are TRBV27 and TRBJ2-1; TRBD1 aligns across 7 bases. The CDR3 consists of 13 residues. Losses at the gene ends were 5 bases for V and 7 bases for J; bases not matched to a gene: 5. The germline gives CDR1 MNHEY, CDR2 SMNVEV (reference sequence). This chain's CDR3 is CASSMGQLNEQFF. CDR3 bases: TGTGCCAGCAGTATGGGACAGTTAAATGAGCAGTTCTTC.

The chain joins TRBV27 to TRBJ1-1; 10 bases match TRBD1. With V trimmed by 2 bases and J by 5 bases, 2 bases remained unmatched. This CDR3 region has 14 residues. CDR1 and CDR2 (germline): MNHEY, SMNVEV (reference sequence). CDR3 region: CASSLDRGLTEAFF. The CDR3 nucleotides are TGTGCCAGCAGTTTAGACAGGGGGCTTACTGAAGCTTTCTTT.

This clone was seen only once. This chain connects TRBV7-3 to TRBJ2-5; 10 bases match TRBD1. Germline V gives CDR1 SGHTA, CDR2 FQGTGA. CDR3 length: 15 amino acids. With V trimmed by 5 bases and J by 5 bases, 8 bases remained unmatched. The CDR3, as DNA: TGTGCCAGCAGCGCCGGGACAGGGGTGTTGGAGACCCAGTACTTC. Encoded protein: CASSAGTGVLETQYF. The full variable domain, with the rest looked up from reference TRBV7-3 and TRBJ2-5, is GAGVSQTPSNKVTEKGKYVELRCDPISGHTALYWYRQSLGQGPEFLIYFQGTGAADDSGLPNDRFFAVRPEGSVSTLKIQRTERGDSAVYLCASSAGTGVLETQYFGPGTRLLVL.

The V gene is TRBV27, the J gene TRBJ2-7, with D perhaps TRBD1 (6 bases). V was trimmed by 0 bases and J by 3 bases, leaving 15 bases between them. The CDR3 is 16 residues long. Germline lookup yields CDR1 MNHEY and CDR2 SMNVEV (reference sequence). The CDR3 reads CASSLSGLETGYEQYF. The CDR3 DNA sequence: TGTGCCAGCAGTTTATCGGGTCTAGAGACAGGCTACGAGCAGTACTTC.

This clone is a singleton in its sample. V gene TRBV5-6 combines with J gene TRBJ2-7; D possibly corresponds to TRBD1 (7 bases). Germline CDR1 SGHDT, CDR2 YYEEEE. The CDR3 length is 14 residues. V dropped 2 bases and J dropped 7 bases, with 16 bases sitting between them. Here the CDR3 DNA reads TGTGCCAGCAGCTTACCGACAGGGAGCGGGGAGCAGTACTTC. It translates to CASSLPTGSGEQYF.

About this clone: This CDR3 is also generated by other DNA sequences in the sample. This chain uses TRBV7-3 with TRBJ2-7; 10 nucleotides match TRBD2. CDR3 length equals 15 residues. Per germline, CDR1 SGHTA and CDR2 FQGTGA. V shed 2 bases, J shed 1 base, and the junction held 2 bases outside the gene matches. For the CDR3, the DNA is TGTGCCAGCAGCTTAGCTAGCGGGGGATCCTACGAGCAGTACTTC. Encoded protein: CASSLASGGSYEQYF.

J is TRBJ1-1 and V is TRBV11-3, with D uncertain. Germline V gene lookup returns CDR1 SGHNT and CDR2 YENEEA. V was cut by 2 bases and J by 11 bases, with 15 bases left in between. The CDR3 sequence is 13 residues long. The CDR3 nucleotides read TGTGCCAGCAGCTTACCCTTAGAGAGGATGGCTTTCTTT. It specifies CASSLPLERMAFF.

The chain is built from TRBV15 and TRBJ2-3; D not certain. V lost 0 bases and J lost 3, with 7 bases in between. Germline assignment: CDR1 LNHNV and CDR2 YYDKDF (reference sequence). There are 14 residues in the CDR3. CDR3 loop: CATSRDSLTDTQYF. The CDR3 bases are TGTGCCACCAGCAGAGATAGCCTGACAGATACGCAGTATTTT.

The genes are TRBV5-6 and TRBJ2-7; a weak D match, TRBD1 (6 bases). There are 16 residues in the CDR3. Trimming removed 4 bases at V and 0 bases at J, with 17 bases between. Looked up from germline, CDR1 is SGHDT and CDR2 is YYEEEE. The DNA for the CDR3 is TGTGCCAGCAGCCCGAAAACAGGGTGGGACTCCTACGAGCAGTACTTC. It encodes CASSPKTGWDSYEQYF.